These 17 T cell receptor beta chains came from one sample sequenced in a study of blood T cells in healthy people across ages. Sample-barcoded 5' priming and a J-beta primer mix drove a second PCR of roughly 6 to 12 cycles. TCRdb reprocessed the 5' RACE reads with MiXCR, giving one entry per CDR3 protein. The sample yields around 650,000 distinct CDR3 sequences, over 40% seen once. The material sequenced was blood. The receptors shown here come from a man older than 75 in good health.

This sequence joins TRBV11-3 and TRBJ2-3; 11 bases align to TRBD2. CDR3 length: 14 residues. J gave up 5 bases and V 5 bases, and 3 bases lay outside the gene matches. Germline values: CDR1 SGHNT, CDR2 YENEEA. CDR3 coding DNA: TGTGCCAGCAGCCGGGGACTAGCGGAAGATACGCAGTATTTT. It encodes CASSRGLAEDTQYF. Variable domain in full (rest from reference TRBV11-3 and TRBJ2-3): EAGVVQSPRYKIIEKKQPVAFWCNPISGHNTLYWYLQNLGQGPELLIRYENEEAVDDSQLPKDRFSAERLKGVDSTLKIQPAELGDSAVYLCASSRGLAEDTQYFGPGTRLTVL.

This chain joins TRBV4-3 and TRBJ1-6; TRBD1 might be the D (6 bases). The CDR3 has 16 amino acids. Germline V gene data show CDR1 as LGHNA and CDR2 as YSLEER. Deletions cut 1 base from V and 8 bases from J, with 15 bases between. CDR3 bases: TGCGCCAGCAGCCAAGGAGCACAGGGCGATTATTCACCCCTCCACTTT. Amino acid sequence: CASSQGAQGDYSPLHF.

Points on this clonotype: This may arise from a read error, as a much more abundant clone is one base away. The chain is built from TRBV5-5 and TRBJ2-3; D is undetermined. Per the germline V gene, CDR1 is SGHKS and CDR2 is YYEKEE (reference sequence). V lost 0 bases and J 8 bases, leaving 10 bases between the germline ends. The CDR3 is made up of 13 amino acids. This chain's CDR3 is CASSLAPSGTQYF. For the CDR3, the DNA is TGTGCCAGCAGCTTGGCCCCCTCAGGTACGCAGTATTTT.

In DNA, the CDR3 is TGTGCCAGCAGCTCTAGACTTGTGAGGGACACAGATACGCAGTATTTT. It translates to CASSSRLVRDTDTQYF. This chain links TRBV7-2 with TRBJ2-3, with TRBD2 as a possible D gene (5 bases). This CDR3 is built from 16 residues. Trimming left V 4 bases short and J 2 bases short, with 16 bases between. In germline, CDR1 is SGHTA, CDR2 FQGNSA. Supplemented by reference TRBV7-2 and TRBJ2-3, the full variable domain reads GAGVSQSPSNKVTEKGKDVELRCDPISGHTALYWYRQSLGQGLEFLIYFQGNSAPDKSGLPSDRFSAERTGGSVSTLTIQRTQQEDSAVYLCASSSRLVRDTDTQYFGPGTRLTVL.

This clonotype has ten or more counts. The chain links TRBV29-1 to TRBJ2-3, with 10 nucleotides matching TRBD2. The V gene's germline CDR1 is SQVTM and CDR2 ANQGSEA. CDR3 length: 15 amino acids. Trimming at V came to 6 bases and at J to 5 bases, leaving 11 bases not matched to a gene. In DNA, the CDR3 is TGCAGCGTCAACAGCGGGAGGGCCCTCGTAGATACGCAGTATTTT. Translated: CSVNSGRALVDTQYF.

CDR3 DNA sequence: TGCGCCAGCAGCCAAGATGTGCCGGCCGGGGAGCTGTTTTTT. Translating gives CASSQDVPAGELFF. The V and J genes are TRBV4-3 and TRBJ2-2; D call uncertain. The CDR3 has 14 residues. Between the trimmed V and J ends, which lost 0 bases and 6 bases, there was a span of 8 bases. The germline V gene has CDR1 LGHNA and CDR2 YSLEER.

Here the CDR3 DNA reads TGTGCCAGCAGCTCAGCCGGGGCCGCGGGCTACACCTTC. Translated, it gives CASSSAGAAGYTF. The V and J genes are TRBV7-2 and TRBJ1-2; the D gene is possibly TRBD1 (5 bases). The V end was cut by 4 bases, the J end by 8 bases, with 14 bases between. The germline V gene has CDR1 SGHTA and CDR2 FQGNSA. The CDR3 consists of 13 residues.

This clonotype was counted only a few times. J is TRBJ2-5 and V is TRBV6-5, with 9 bases identical to TRBD2. Germline CDR1 is MNHEY and CDR2 is SVGAGI. Trimming took 6 bases from V and 2 from J; bases not matched to a gene: 7. The CDR3 runs 15 residues. CDR3 DNA sequence: TGTGCCAGCAGCAGACAGACTAGCGGACAAGAGACCCAGTACTTC. It translates to CASSRQTSGQETQYF.

This clonotype showed up many times. The V and J genes are TRBV29-1 and TRBJ2-3; D is uncertain. The CDR3 covers 12 residues. Trimming took off 7 bases at V and 1 base at J, with 9 bases between the two ends. Germline loops: CDR1 SQVTM, CDR2 ANQGSEA. The CDR3 nucleotides read TGCAGCGCCAAGACGGGCACAGATACGCAGTATTTT. Translation gives CSAKTGTDTQYF.

Regarding this clonotype: The junction shows a germline mismatch at one end, possibly a read error. The J gene is TRBJ2-1, the V gene TRBV20-1, with D uncertain. Germline loops: CDR1 DFQATT, CDR2 SNEGSKA (reference sequence). The CDR3 extends over 13 amino acids. CDR3: CGARAAAYNEQFF. Here the CDR3 DNA reads TGCGGTGCTAGAGCCGCGGCCTACAATGAGCAGTTCTTC.

The chain employs TRBV7-3 and TRBJ2-2; possible D gene TRBD1, 5 bases. CDR3 length: 14 amino acids. V was pared by 6 bases and J by 8 bases, with 16 bases between. The germline CDR1 and CDR2 sequences are SGHTA and FQGTGA. The CDR3 loop reads CASRIDSEQGELFF. The CDR3 DNA is TGTGCCAGCAGGATCGACAGTGAGCAAGGGGAGCTGTTTTTT.

V gene TRBV3-1 combines with J gene TRBJ2-5; tentative D call: TRBD2 (5 bases). The J call is in doubt because the DNA end fits TRBJ2-7 better. This CDR3 spans 13 amino acids. Looked up from germline, CDR1 is LGHDT and CDR2 is YNNKEL (reference sequence). The CDR3 loop reads CASSQGLGDEQYF. CDR3 bases: TGTGCCAGCAGCCAAGGGCTCGGGGACGAGCAGTACTTC.

The chain has TRBV18 and TRBJ1-4; D is perhaps TRBD1 (6 bases). The CDR3 length is 16 residues. V lost 4 bases and J 2 bases, leaving 14 bases between the germline ends. The germline CDR1 and CDR2 sequences are KGHSH and LQKENI. In DNA form, the CDR3 reads TGTGCCAGCTCACACCTAGGGGGGACGACTAATGAAAAACTGTTTTTT. As protein: CASSHLGGTTNEKLFF.

This clonotype has only a few counts. The chain couples TRBV29-1 to TRBJ1-1, with TRBD1 matching 11 bases. Germline lookup yields CDR1 SQVTM and CDR2 ANQGSEA. Trimming cost V 3 bases and J 10 bases; bases outside gene matches: 7. This CDR3 region has 13 residues. CDR3 protein: CSVDPGQGAGAFF. The CDR3 nucleotides are TGCAGCGTTGATCCCGGACAGGGGGCCGGAGCTTTCTTT.

This clonotype was seen only once. A read error may explain this, as a much larger clone is one base away. The rearrangement joins TRBV12-5 to TRBJ2-3, with D perhaps given as TRBD1 or TRBD2 (5 bases each). The CDR3 extends over 17 amino acids. Trimming took 5 bases from V and 0 from J, leaving 18 bases between them. Germline V gene lookup returns CDR1 LGHNT and CDR2 FRNRAP. CDR3 sequence (DNA): TGTGCTAGTGGTACCTCCGAGGGGCGTTTCAGCACAGATACGCAGTATTTT. Translated: CASGTSEGRFSTDTQYF.

This chain joins TRBV6-2 or TRBV6-3 and TRBJ2-7; 12 bases are shared with TRBD2. This CDR3 is built from 16 residues. Germline V gene sequence: CDR1 MNHEY, CDR2 SVGEGT. The trim removed 6 bases at V and 0 bases at J, leaving 6 bases unmatched. Written as DNA, the CDR3 is TGTGCCAGCAGATCCTGGACTAGCGGGACCTCCTACGAGCAGTACTTC. This sequence encodes CASRSWTSGTSYEQYF.

The chain links TRBV7-9 to TRBJ1-1; D possibly corresponds to TRBD1 (6 bases). V was cut by 8 bases and J by 6 bases, with 19 bases left in between. The CDR3 spans 14 residues. The germline V gene has CDR1 SEHNR and CDR2 FQNEAQ (reference sequence). In DNA, the CDR3 is TGTGCCAGCGGGGGGGCCTTAGACCCGTCTGAAGCTTTCTTT. Residues: CASGGALDPSEAFF. Full variable domain (outside the CDR3, taken from reference TRBV7-9 and TRBJ1-1): DTGVSQNPRHKITKRGQNVTFRCDPISEHNRLYWYRQTLGQGPEFLTYFQNEAQLEKSRLLSDRFSAERPKGSFSTLEIQRTEQGDSAMYLCASGGALDPSEAFFGQGTRLTVV.